This note documents a single T cell receptor beta chain sequence. This clone appeared a few times. Its antigen specificity is not known. No quality values exist for individual bases; no much larger clone is one base distant. Library prep was done by the immunoSEQ multiplex PCR assay. For the multiplex PCR, a mixture combining 60 forward primers for TCR Vbeta segments and 13 reverse primers for TCR Jbeta segments was used. A multiplex PCR assay on genomic DNA amplified the CDR3 region of rearranged TCR beta genes. Amplified TCR beta libraries were sequenced as 87-base-pair reads on the Illumina HiSeq System. The paper's data handling went like this. A later analysis tallied tens of millions of unique TCR beta chains across the 666 repertoires, and about 12 million of those chains were shared by two or more donors. To remove PCR and sequencing errors, raw reads were error-corrected and collapsed into unique sequences using a nearest-neighbor algorithm that merged closely related sequences. V, D and J gene segments were assigned by aligning CDR3 sequences to IMGT reference sequences. Each retained sequence needed at least a six-nucleotide match to both a V gene segment and a J gene segment. Rearrangements were classified as productive when the CDR3 lacked stop codons and remained in frame with V and J, and all other rearrangements were classified as non-productive. Following IMGT convention, CDR3 was defined as the stretch from the second conserved V-encoded cysteine to the conserved J-encoded phenylalanine. Sequences without an unambiguous match to a single V gene segment were excluded from the earlier analysis of 450 to 750 of the donors. In an earlier analysis of some 590 of the donors, a V segment was called functional when productive rearrangements were above 56.7%, and segregating when the standard deviation between donors exceeded 5%. To diagnose cytomegalovirus status from the catalog of TCR beta chain sequences, a statistical classification framework was built. In a later analysis, V and J genes were assigned by comparing TCR nucleotide sequences against IMGT/GENE-DB human TR gene sequences. Using the TCRdist pipeline, a later analysis assigned CDR3 sequences along with most-parsimonious VDJ recombination scenarios. A later analysis defined each TCR beta chain by its CDR3 amino acid sequence plus V-gene family, and excluded reads lacking a unique V-gene family. As a way to deal with suspected cross-contamination and a sequencing artifact, a later analysis dropped more than 500 nucleotide sequences that were highly shared and had low generation probability. A later analysis calculated a clonal expansion index for each public chain from normalized within-repertoire ranks of inferred template counts. Generation probabilities in a later analysis came from a VDJ recombination model fitted to out-of-frame rearrangements, and those results were checked against IGoR. A later analysis scored TCR-TCR, TCR-HLA and TCR-CMV co-occurrence with hypergeometric tests, applying a repertoire-size bias correction to TCR pairs. In a later analysis, false discovery rates were estimated by permuting HLA or CMV assignments 20 times. In a later analysis, co-occurring TCRs were grouped with DBSCAN, and TCRdist sequence similarity was added when clustering was performed within HLA-allele-positive subsets. Co-occurrence clustering excluded repertoires with fewer than 30,000 or more than 120,000 public chains, plus five with anomalous nucleotide sharing. Sourced from immuneACCESS, this table was stored by TCRdb with only in-frame sequences that have V and J called. A share of the clones is absent; for the studies checked, an unresolved V gene accounts for under half, and the remainder has no known explanation. The V and J calls and the clone size are those of that table, but D and trimming were determined from the DNA. The sample includes 200,000 to 250,000 clones, with around 75% observed a single time. The biggest ten clones account for roughly 1.9% of the sample.

This specimen belongs to a study of cytomegalovirus exposure and HLA in healthy donors (dated by TCRdb to 2016 to 2017). With respect to the entire study: An earlier analysis of roughly 500 of the donors reported more than 250 Gb of sequence data and some 100 million unique TCR beta sequences from about 179 million T cells. An early release that covered about 640 HLA-typed donors contained approximately 290 gigabases of sequencing data and approximately 85 million unique TCR sequences. Of the roughly 400 genotyped donors, over 65% fell in the genetic ancestry cluster associated with self-reported Caucasian donors. The study was designed to test whether signatures of past pathogen exposure could be identified by cataloging public T cell receptors. The study used immunosequencing to profile the T cell repertoires of several hundred subjects and linked those repertoires to cytomegalovirus serostatus. Along with the approximately 700-subject first cohort, a separate validation cohort of over a hundred different subjects was used. To predict cytomegalovirus infection status, the study combined high-throughput TCR immunosequencing, statistical association of individual TCRs with disease status, and machine learning. In a later analysis, previously published TCR beta repertoires from several hundred donors were re-analyzed and high-resolution HLA genotyping was added so that TCR occurrence patterns could be studied. The later analysis used no new phenotypic data to find candidate immune exposures, relying instead on TCR beta sequences and their occurrence across donors. An earlier analysis of some 500 of the donors used high-throughput TCR beta sequencing to judge whether each TCR beta V gene segment behaved as functional or pseudogenic. Donor age, sex, ethnicity and CMV serostatus were compiled alongside the repertoire data. A later genetic analysis took genome-wide SNP genotypes for about 55% of the 666 donors and used that subset as a discovery cohort. All discovery cohort repertoires had been generated on a single sequencing platform. HLA typing included class I and class II loci at four-digit resolution. The number of typed donors differed by locus: 629-630 for A, B, C, DRB1 and DQB1; 500 to 550 for DQA1; some 590 for DPA1; and around 470 for DPB1. Several DR-DQ haplotypes were handled as single units for association and clustering because linkage in the cohort was strong. On average, about 200,000 unique TCR beta nucleotide sequences were sequenced per donor among a few hundred genotyped donors of the cohort, with roughly 18% of those sequences being non-productive.

The CDR3 numbers 15 residues from cysteine through phenylalanine. Only CDR3 DNA remains: 45 bases, in frame from the first base. The germline V gene specifies LGHNA as CDR1 and YNFKEQ as CDR2. At the junction V is shortened by 3 bases and J by 6 bases, with 17 bases in between. The cohort consisted of 670 or so healthy bone marrow donors. At the time of sampling, every cohort member was nominally healthy, though immune exposures that went unrecorded were likely present. The donor was CMV seronegative and belonged to the group of several hundred seronegative cohort members. A peripheral blood sample was collected from each donor, and TCR beta sequencing was performed on peripheral blood mononuclear cells. Genomic DNA was extracted from the blood cell samples with the Qiagen DNeasy Blood Extraction Kit. On the study overall, not on this receptor specifically: In vitro tests confirmed that a few of the cytomegalovirus-associated TCR beta chains recognize cytomegalovirus antigens. Most TCR sequences were seen in very few donors, while some public TCRs were found in many individuals. Because some donors lacked HLA typing at each locus, the association tests relied only on the typed subset. In an earlier analysis of approximately 600 of the donors, most TCR beta V segments were observed in productive rearrangements about 90% or about 30% of the time, broadly matching IMGT annotations. Only TCR beta chains were sequenced in this cohort, and the absence of alpha or paired-chain data limited detectable features. Correlated functional status among segregating V segments might be attributable to linkage disequilibrium, but an unknown experimental factor could not be ruled out. When HLA alleles, especially DR and DQ, strongly co-occurred, attributing TCR associations to individual alleles was difficult. The sequencing pipeline was judged likely to have produced a cluster of highly shared sequence variants as a technical artifact. According to a later analysis, most CMV-associated TCR beta chains appeared to be HLA-restricted, and the HLA associations seemed to be driven largely by CMV exposure. Some IMGT-functional V segments, including TRBV6-2 and TRBV6-3, could not be distinguished by the 87-base-pair reads and were therefore excluded. A further reported finding was that TCR beta sequences accurately predicted the HLA-A and HLA-B alleles for most subjects in the first cohort. Cytomegalovirus status was reported to be diagnosed by the classifier with high specificity and sensitivity in both the original and validation cohorts. In a later genetic analysis, a missense DCLRE1C variant was associated with V-gene and J-gene trimming of TCR beta chains, and the association was replicated in an independent cohort. According to a later analysis, TCR association rates differed among HLA loci, with DRB1 alleles showing the most associated TCRs and HLA-C alleles showing the fewest. Specific HLA alleles were associated with more than 15,000 TCR beta sequences at a false discovery rate of 0.05 in a later analysis. The study listed around 160 TCR beta chains as associated with cytomegalovirus. In a later analysis, HLA-associated TCR beta chains showed more clonal expansion and lower generation probabilities than non-associated chains that were equally common. In a later genetic analysis, fewer N-insertions in productive TCRs were reported among donors in an Asian-associated ancestry cluster than the 666-donor mean. Because counts were too low, around 18 rarely observed V segments, including chromosome 9 orphons, were left out of the earlier analysis of about 620 of the donors. Sequencing depth was assumed to be roughly uniform across donors in the presence/absence analyses, though that assumption may not hold. According to a later analysis, parvovirus B19, influenza, CMV and Epstein-Barr virus appeared linked to several top co-occurrence clusters. The authors suggested that the approach could potentially be generalized to other disease states and immunological phenotypes. Immune exposure information for the cohort was limited to CMV serostatus.

Recombination linked TRBV4-2 to TRBJ1-1, with no confident D gene call. The source of this sequence is a woman aged 30 to 39 in good health and CMV-seronegative. Sequenced input: PBMCs. In nucleotide form, the sequence is TGTGCCAGCAGCCAGGGTATTGGAGGGAAGGCTGAAGCTTTCTTT. The translation is CASSQGIGGKAEAFF.